The rows below give T cell receptor beta chains drawn from one sample of a study of T-cell memory formation after mild COVID-19. In TCRdb, the 5' RACE reads were re-called with MiXCR into one record per CDR3 protein. The sample has 310,000 or so distinct CDR3 sequences, about 16% seen once; the top ten hold 20% to 25%. The sample consisted of PBMCs or a T cell subset sorted from them (not recorded which). These receptors were collected from a man aged 18 to 30 who had mild COVID-19 (a few samples of this study predate the infection). Cell type and time point are not known. The CDR3 runs from the conserved cysteine through the conserved F or W.

V	length	CDR3
TRBV6-6	12	CASSYPLGELFF
TRBV6-5	15	CASKLAGGSYNEQFF
TRBV4-2	16	CASSREGQSINEKLFF
TRBV10-2	13	CASRDGTYNEQFF
TRBV12-3/TRBV12-4	13	CASSPNIGTEAFF
TRBV12-3/TRBV12-4	14	CASREYSGVETQYF
TRBV12-3/TRBV12-4	13	CASSLFVGHGYTF
TRBV7-9	16	CASSLEIWGDTDTQYF
TRBV7-9	16	CASSSRRITTNEKLFF
TRBV6-5	16	CASRPRDRGNTGELFF
TRBV12-3/TRBV12-4	14	CASKRQGSSYEQYF
TRBV7-6	18	CASSLEGGRVSRWGTQYF
TRBV6-5	15	CASSYLTPRDYGYTF
TRBV28	15	CASSPWAGLRETQYF
TRBV7-2	16	CASSTPGQVYTGELFF
TRBV11-2	16	CASSSRTLSSYNEQFF
TRBV6-5	15	CASSYLGGAFNEQYF
TRBV9	18	CASSVGDRAALYNSPLHF
TRBV11-2	15	CAAKKTGNSQETQYF
TRBV5-6	14	CASSRRRGTDTQYF
TRBV6-2/TRBV6-3	17	CASSYNRRQANTGELFF
TRBV7-2	14	CASSFAGGPYEQYF
TRBV7-9	11	CASGRSYEQYF
TRBV15	15	CATSRDPRGGYEQYF
TRBV5-1	16	CASSLAGGLAGETQYF
TRBV12-3/TRBV12-4	15	CASSYLAGGTDTQYF
TRBV5-1	18	CASSLATGLAGRTDTQYF
TRBV2	12	CASSGQGNEQFF
TRBV29-1	10	CSVVSGGYTF
TRBV7-6	16	CASSLGLAGGPYEQYF
TRBV11-3	16	CASSPRGARRDNEQFF
TRBV11-2	15	CASSQGTGSSYEQYF
TRBV6-5	15	CASSYGRGRRYEQYF
TRBV12-3/TRBV12-4	17	CASSFLDGRSSYNEQFF
TRBV15	16	CATSRDFRSYNSPLHF
TRBV20-1	12	CSARDQGPEAFF
TRBV7-2	19	CASRSLPGQGNGGGNTIYF
TRBV7-6	13	CASSFGRASGKYF
TRBV24-1	20	CATSDSLGQGGGFSNQPQHF
TRBV5-1	11	CASSEDNGYTF
TRBV4-1	16	CASSPLPGTGNYGYTF
TRBV12-3/TRBV12-4	14	CASSFEGLTDTQYF
TRBV7-3	14	CASSLSGTTNTQYF
TRBV12-3/TRBV12-4	15	CASSLASWRADTQYF
TRBV12-5	12	CASGLSVYEQYF
TRBV18	14	CASSPLGQGSEQYF
TRBV12-3/TRBV12-4	15	CASSPRGALQETQYF
TRBV6-5	13	CASRSRDSNEQFF
TRBV10-3	16	CAISEGRERGTGELFF
TRBV28	13	CASNSPGDGTQYF
TRBV20-1	15	CSARDRGVPYNEQFF
TRBV5-1	16	CASSLSPGTGNSPLHF
TRBV20-1	13	CSALTGIYQPQHF
TRBV20-1	11	CRGGRTDTQYF
TRBV3-1	16	CASSPGLAGAGDEQFF
TRBV29-1	13	CSVYGQSANEQFF
TRBV20-1	13	CSARAGESYEQYF